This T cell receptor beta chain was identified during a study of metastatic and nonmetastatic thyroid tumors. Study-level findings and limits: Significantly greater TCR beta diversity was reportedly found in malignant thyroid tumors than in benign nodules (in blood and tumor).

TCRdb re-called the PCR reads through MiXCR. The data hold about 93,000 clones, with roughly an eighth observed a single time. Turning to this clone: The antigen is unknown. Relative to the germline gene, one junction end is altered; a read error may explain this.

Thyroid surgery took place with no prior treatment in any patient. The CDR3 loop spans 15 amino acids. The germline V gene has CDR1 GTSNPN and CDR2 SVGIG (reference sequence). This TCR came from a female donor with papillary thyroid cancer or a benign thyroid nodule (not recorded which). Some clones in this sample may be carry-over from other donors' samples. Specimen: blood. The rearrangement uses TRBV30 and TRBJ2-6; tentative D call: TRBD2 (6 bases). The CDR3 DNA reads TGTGCCTGGAGTCTGGGACTGGGTTGGGCCAACTTCCTGACTTTC. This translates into CAWSLGLGWANFLTF.